This T cell receptor (beta chain) emerged from a study of cytomegalovirus exposure and HLA in healthy donors (dated by TCRdb to the late 2010s). Regarding the research as a whole: An earlier analysis of 587 of the donors reported about 300 Gb of sequence data and around 120 million unique TCR beta sequences obtained from some 200 million T cells. An early release covering some 640 HLA-typed donors comprised 250 to 350 gigabases of sequencing data and 85 million or so unique TCR sequences. Of the approximately 400 genotyped donors, around 81% fell in the genetic ancestry cluster associated with self-reported Caucasian donors. The study aimed to test whether signatures of past pathogen exposure could be identified by cataloging public T cell receptors. The study used immunosequencing to profile the T cell repertoires of 670 or so subjects and linked those repertoires to cytomegalovirus serostatus. A separate validation cohort of approximately 130 different subjects was used in addition to the approximately 610-subject first cohort. To predict cytomegalovirus infection status, the study combined high-throughput TCR immunosequencing, statistical association of individual TCRs with disease status, and machine learning. In a later analysis, previously published TCR beta repertoires from more than 500 donors were re-analyzed and high-resolution HLA genotyping was added so that TCR occurrence patterns could be studied. The later analysis used no new phenotypic data to find candidate immune exposures, relying instead on TCR beta sequences and their occurrence across donors. An earlier analysis of more than 450 of the donors used high-throughput TCR beta sequencing to judge whether each TCR beta V gene segment behaved as functional or pseudogenic. Donor age, sex, ethnicity and CMV serostatus were compiled together with the repertoire data. Genome-wide SNP genotypes for about three fifths of the roughly 670 donors were used in a later genetic analysis, which treated that subset as a discovery cohort. All discovery cohort repertoires had been generated using a single sequencing platform. Class I and class II HLA loci were covered by the typing at four-digit resolution. The number of typed donors differed by locus: about 629-640 for A, B, C, DRB1 and DQB1; 500 to 550 for DQA1; some 610 for DPA1; and some 430 for DPB1. Roughly 5 DR-DQ haplotypes were treated as single units for association and clustering because of strong linkage in the cohort. Among around 400 genotyped donors of the cohort, an average of roughly 230,000 unique TCR beta nucleotide sequences was sequenced per donor, of which about 19% were non-productive.

This clone turned up a few times. Its antigen specificity is not known. This could be a read error, since a much larger clone is one nucleotide away. The cohort comprised 550 to 700 healthy bone marrow donors. All cohort members were sampled while nominally healthy, although unrecorded immune exposures were likely present. The donor was CMV seronegative and belonged to the group of approximately 320 seronegative cohort members. A peripheral blood sample was collected from each donor, and TCR beta sequencing was performed on peripheral blood mononuclear cells. Genomic DNA extraction from the blood cell samples was performed with the Qiagen DNeasy Blood Extraction Kit. Paper-wide results and their limitations: Correlated functional status among segregating V segments might reflect linkage disequilibrium, but an unknown experimental factor could not be ruled out. A few of the identified cytomegalovirus-associated TCR beta chains were confirmed in vitro to be specific for cytomegalovirus antigens. Because some donors lacked HLA typing at each locus, the association tests relied only on the typed subset. The 87-base-pair reads could not distinguish some IMGT-functional V segments, including TRBV6-2 and TRBV6-3, so those segments were excluded. In both the original and validation cohorts, the classifier was reported to diagnose cytomegalovirus status with high specificity and sensitivity. It was suggested by the authors that the approach could potentially be generalized to other disease states and immunological phenotypes. Immune exposure information for the cohort was limited to CMV serostatus. In a later analysis, HLA-associated TCR beta chains were found to be more clonally expanded and to have lower generation probabilities than equally common non-associated chains. Most TCR sequences were observed very rarely across donors, whereas some public TCRs were present in many individuals. V-gene and J-gene trimming of TCR beta chains was associated with a missense DCLRE1C variant in a later genetic analysis, and the association was replicated in an independent cohort. When HLA alleles, especially DR and DQ, strongly co-occurred, TCR associations were difficult to assign to individual alleles. Most CMV-associated TCR beta chains appeared to be HLA-restricted in a later analysis, and the HLA associations seemed to be driven largely by CMV exposure. Specific HLA alleles were associated with 15,000 to 20,000 TCR beta sequences at a false discovery rate of 0.05 in a later analysis. Some 15 rarely observed V segments, including chromosome 9 orphons, were excluded from the earlier analysis of several hundred of the donors because counts were too low. In an earlier analysis of under 600 of the donors, most TCR beta V segments were observed in productive rearrangements about 87% or about 30% of the time, broadly matching IMGT annotations. In the study, around 150 TCR beta chains were listed as associated with cytomegalovirus. A later analysis reported that several top co-occurrence clusters appeared linked to parvovirus B19, influenza, CMV and Epstein-Barr virus. Presence/absence analyses assumed roughly uniform sequencing depth across donors, an assumption that may not hold. A cluster of highly shared sequence variants was judged likely to represent a technical artifact of the sequencing pipeline. A later genetic analysis reported fewer N-insertions in productive TCRs among donors in an Asian-associated ancestry cluster than the roughly 670-donor mean. Only TCR beta chains were sequenced in this cohort, and the absence of alpha or paired-chain data limited detectable features. A later analysis found that TCR association rates varied across HLA loci, with DRB1 alleles showing the most associated TCRs and HLA-C alleles the fewest. A further reported finding was that TCR beta sequences accurately predicted the HLA-A and HLA-B alleles for most subjects in the first cohort.

The CDR3 holds 13 amino acids from the cysteine to the phenylalanine. The only DNA kept is the CDR3, 39 bases in frame from the first base. V loses 6 bases, J loses 1 base, and the germline ends lie 9 bases apart. Based on the germline V gene (reference sequence), the CDR1 and CDR2 sequences are MNHNY and SVGAGI. The library was made by the immunoSEQ multiplex PCR assay. For the multiplex PCR, a mixture combining 60 forward primers for TCR Vbeta segments and 13 reverse primers for TCR Jbeta segments was used. The CDR3 region of rearranged TCR beta genes was amplified from genomic DNA with a multiplex PCR assay. The amplified TCR beta libraries were sequenced on the Illumina HiSeq System as 87-base-pair reads. Per the authors' processing: A later analysis tallied 75 million to 95 million unique TCR beta chains across the 610 or so repertoires, and some 12 million of those chains were shared by two or more donors. To remove PCR and sequencing errors, raw reads were error-corrected and collapsed into unique sequences using a nearest-neighbor algorithm that merged closely related sequences. CDR3 sequences were aligned to IMGT reference sequences to assign V, D and J gene segments. For a sequence to be retained, a match of at least six nucleotides was required to both a V gene segment and a J gene segment. Rearrangements were called productive when the CDR3 lacked stop codons and stayed in frame with V and J; all others were non-productive. Following IMGT convention, CDR3 was defined as the stretch from the second conserved V-encoded cysteine up to the conserved J-encoded phenylalanine. In an earlier analysis of around 540 of the donors, sequences lacking an unambiguous match to a single V gene segment were excluded. An earlier analysis of a few hundred of the donors called V segments functional above 56.7% productive rearrangements and segregating when the between-donor standard deviation exceeded 5%. A statistical classification framework was developed to diagnose cytomegalovirus status using the catalog of TCR beta chain sequences. In a later analysis, TCR nucleotide sequences were compared against IMGT/GENE-DB human TR gene sequences so that V and J genes could be assigned. Using the TCRdist pipeline, a later analysis assigned CDR3 sequences along with most-parsimonious VDJ recombination scenarios. In a later analysis, each TCR beta chain was defined by its CDR3 amino acid sequence together with its V-gene family, and reads without a unique V-gene family were excluded. A later analysis removed 592 highly shared, low-generation-probability nucleotide sequences to deal with suspected cross-contamination and a sequencing artifact. In a later analysis, a clonal expansion index was calculated for each public chain from normalized within-repertoire ranks of inferred template counts. In a later analysis, generation probabilities were computed with a VDJ recombination model fitted to out-of-frame rearrangements, and the resulting probabilities were checked against IGoR. In a later analysis, TCR-TCR, TCR-HLA and TCR-CMV co-occurrence was scored with hypergeometric tests, and a repertoire-size bias correction was applied to TCR pairs. To estimate false discovery rates, a later analysis permuted the HLA or CMV assignments 20 times. In a later analysis, co-occurring TCRs were grouped with DBSCAN, and TCRdist sequence similarity was added when clustering was performed within HLA-allele-positive subsets. Repertoires with fewer than 30,000 or more than 120,000 public chains, plus five repertoires with anomalous nucleotide sharing, were excluded from co-occurrence clustering. The immuneACCESS repertoire file appears here via TCRdb, limited to in-frame rearrangements. These files lack a portion of the clones; in checked studies, under half of the deficit traces to unresolved V genes, and the cause of the others is not known. The D gene and trimming were derived from the DNA, and the V and J assignments and clone size from that table. The sample table records over 100,000 clones; about 83% of these occur just once. The top ten hold 2.7% of the sample.

The sequence is built from TRBV6-6 and TRBJ1-1, with TRBD1 perhaps the D gene, on 5 matching bases. The sequence derives from a female donor in good health and CMV-seronegative. Sequencing was performed on PBMCs. CDR3 protein: CASSSRENTEAFF. The DNA sequence is TGTGCCAGCAGCTCCAGGGAGAACACTGAAGCTTTCTTT.